The T cell receptor (beta chain) under discussion was sequenced for a study of T-cell memory formation after mild COVID-19. The wider study: Across donors, TCR clusters were largely donor specific. Study results and limitations: From day 15 to 85, contracting clones were balanced between CD4 and CD8, whereas later expanders leaned toward CD4+. Memory sampled before infection contained some responding clones, suggesting cross-reactive memory joined.

The V end lost 4 bases, the J end lost 2 bases, and 13 bases lay between the germline ends. Per the germline V gene, CDR1 is LGHNA and CDR2 is YSLEER. The CDR3 has 15 amino acids. This clonotype was picked up a small number of times. Its target is unknown. From 5'RACE with constant-segment primers came TCR alpha and TCR beta cDNA libraries that carried sample barcodes and UMIs. TCRdb used MiXCR to reprocess the 5' RACE reads, holding one entry per CDR3 protein. The repertoire holds hundreds of thousands of distinct CDR3 sequences, approximately 15% seen once, with around 22% in the top ten. The sequence derives from a man aged 18 to 29 who had mild COVID-19 (a few samples of this study predate the infection). Cell type and time point are not known. Sequencing used PBMCs or a T cell subset sorted from them (not recorded which). The chain employs TRBV4-3 and TRBJ2-3; D may correspond to TRBD1 or TRBD2 (6 bases each). CDR3 in DNA: TGCGCCAGCAGCCGTACGGGGGCCTACACAGATACGCAGTATTTT. Translating gives CASSRTGAYTDTQYF.